Presented here are 30 T cell receptor beta chains from one specimen sequenced in a study of CD8 T cells in Susac syndrome. Random hexamers primed reverse transcription of about 0.45 to 1 ug RNA. One entry per CDR3 protein, called by TCRdb with MiXCR from the immunoSEQ multiplex PCR reads. The sample consists of 70,000 to 75,000 distinct CDR3 sequences, 85% to 95% of them appearing once. Input material: CD4+ T cells from PBMCs. The receptors come from a human donor with Susac syndrome.

In its sample, this clonotype was seen once. The V gene is TRBV7-2, the J gene TRBJ2-7; 16 positions agree with TRBD2. The CDR3 covers 17 residues. Germline loops: CDR1 SGHTA, CDR2 FQGNSA. V was pared by 4 bases and J by 4 bases, with 7 bases of the junction left unmatched. The CDR3 bases are TGTGCCAGCAGCTCACCGGGACTAGCGGGGGGGCTTTACGAGCAGTACTTC. Translating gives CASSSPGLAGGLYEQYF.

This sequence joins TRBV20-1 and TRBJ1-6; D is undetermined. This CDR3 has 12 residues. The germline V and J ends were trimmed by 5 bases and 4 bases, with 6 bases remaining between them. Germline CDR1 reads DFQATT; CDR2 reads SNEGSKA (reference sequence). This CDR3 is CSAGTYNSPLHF. CDR3 bases: TGCAGTGCTGGAACATATAATTCACCCCTCCACTTT.

The rearrangement joins TRBV9 to TRBJ1-5, with TRBD1 as a possible D gene (6 bases). The germline CDR1 and CDR2 sequences are SGDLS and YYNGEE. V was cut by 4 bases and J by 4 bases, with 21 bases left in between. The CDR3 length is 17 residues. CDR3 sequence: CASSPGRGSTGNQPQHF. CDR3 DNA: TGTGCCAGCAGCCCGGGGAGGGGGTCCACCGGGAATCAGCCCCAGCATTTT.

The chain links TRBV7-2 to TRBJ2-3; tentatively, D is TRBD1 or TRBD2 (5 bases each). CDR1 SGHTA and CDR2 FQGNSA come from the germline V gene. V was trimmed by 6 bases and J by 1 base, leaving 14 bases between them. This CDR3 is 15 amino acids long. For the CDR3, the DNA is TGTGCCAGCAGACCCGGGGCTATCGGCACAGATACGCAGTATTTT. Protein sequence: CASRPGAIGTDTQYF. The full variable domain, with the rest looked up from reference TRBV7-2 and TRBJ2-3, is GAGVSQSPSNKVTEKGKDVELRCDPISGHTALYWYRQSLGQGLEFLIYFQGNSAPDKSGLPSDRFSAERTGGSVSTLTIQRTQQEDSAVYLCASRPGAIGTDTQYFGPGTRLTVL.

This chain links TRBV30 with TRBJ1-6, with D unresolved. This CDR3 region has 15 residues. V was shortened by 0 bases and J by 6 bases, with 12 bases between the two germline ends. Germline CDR1 reads GTSNPN; CDR2 reads SVGIG (reference sequence). CDR3 DNA sequence: TGTGCCTGGAGTGTATTAAACAACGCTAATTCACCCCTCCACTTT. Its protein is CAWSVLNNANSPLHF.

This chain uses TRBV6-5 with TRBJ2-1, with D possibly TRBD1 on 5 matching bases. Trimming removed 3 bases at V and 7 bases at J, with 7 bases between. This CDR3 has 12 residues. Germline V lookup: CDR1 MNHEY, CDR2 SVGAGI. The CDR3 spells CASSYRGNEQFF. The CDR3 DNA reads as TGTGCCAGCAGTTATAGGGGTAATGAGCAGTTCTTC.

V and J are TRBV28 and TRBJ1-4; D not resolved. From germline, CDR1 is MDHEN and CDR2 SYDVKM. The length of the CDR3 is 13 residues. Trimming removed 5 bases at V and 1 base at J, with 5 bases between. The CDR3 loop is CASSLRTNEKLFF. The CDR3 region has the DNA TGTGCCAGCAGTCTGAGAACTAATGAAAAACTGTTTTTT.

The genes are TRBV7-2 and TRBJ2-7; no clear D. Trimming removed 3 bases from V and 0 bases from J, with 6 bases in between. Looked up from germline, CDR1 is SGHTA and CDR2 is FQGNSA. The CDR3 contains 13 residues. The CDR3 region has the DNA TGTGCCAGCAGCTTGCAGACCTCCTACGAGCAGTACTTC. It is translated as CASSLQTSYEQYF.

This clonotype appeared once. The genes are TRBV24-1 and TRBJ2-2; weak D call: TRBD2 (5 bases). Trimming cost V 1 base and J 7 bases, with 15 bases left between them. The CDR3 consists of 16 residues. Germline CDR1 and CDR2: KGHDR and SFDVKD. The DNA for the CDR3 is TGTGCCACCAGTGATTTTCCCCCTAGAGGGATCGGGGAGCTGTTTTTT. The encoded protein is CATSDFPPRGIGELFF.

This clonotype is a singleton in its sample. The chain joins TRBV7-2 to TRBJ2-2; D might be TRBD1 (5 bases). Germline-derived CDR1 and CDR2 are SGHTA and FQGNSA. V lost 1 base to trimming and J lost 3 bases, with 6 bases between them. This CDR3 spans 14 amino acids. The CDR3 here is CASSLVRDTGELFF. As DNA, the CDR3 is TGTGCCAGCAGCTTAGTCAGGGACACCGGGGAGCTGTTTTTT. Based on the CDR3 plus reference TRBV7-2 and TRBJ2-2, the full variable domain is GAGVSQSPSNKVTEKGKDVELRCDPISGHTALYWYRQSLGQGLEFLIYFQGNSAPDKSGLPSDRFSAERTGGSVSTLTIQRTQQEDSAVYLCASSLVRDTGELFFGEGSRLTVL.

A single count supports this clonotype. V is TRBV12-3 or TRBV12-4 and J is TRBJ2-1, with D possibly matching TRBD2 (5 bases). The CDR3 has 16 residues. With 7 bases removed from V and 0 bases from J, the gap between germline ends came to 16 bases. The CDR3 nucleotides are TGTGCCAGCAACGCAGGTCCGGGGTACTCCTACAATGAGCAGTTCTTC. This gives the protein CASNAGPGYSYNEQFF.

This chain joins TRBV5-1 and TRBJ2-7; TRBD1 is a possible D gene (6 bases). The CDR3 has 15 residues. The V gene's germline CDR1 is SGHRS and CDR2 YFSETQ. V lost 1 base and J lost 2, with 13 bases in between. Written as DNA, the CDR3 is TGCGCCAGCAGCTTGAGGGACGAGGGGGCCTACGAGCAGTACTTC. This sequence encodes CASSLRDEGAYEQYF.

The chain combines TRBV9 with TRBJ1-4, with no clear D. This CDR3 has 15 residues. CDR1 is SGDLS, CDR2 YYNGEE, per germline. V was clipped by 1 base and J by 2 bases, with 9 bases between them. The CDR3 DNA reads TGTGCCAGCAGCGTAAGCCCGACGACTAATGAAAAACTGTTTTTT. Its translation: CASSVSPTTNEKLFF. Filled out from reference TRBV9 and TRBJ1-4, the complete variable domain reads DSGVTQTPKHLITATGQRVTLRCSPRSGDLSVYWYQQSLDQGLQFLIQYYNGEERAKGNILERFSAQQFPDLHSELNLSSLELGDSALYFCASSVSPTTNEKLFFGSGTQLSVL.

V is TRBV30 and J is TRBJ1-2, with D maybe TRBD1 (6 bases). The CDR3 has 14 amino acids. Deletions cut 0 bases from V and 3 bases from J, with 11 bases between. The germline V gene encodes CDR1 GTSNPN and CDR2 SVGIG (reference sequence). The CDR3 DNA reads as TGTGCCTGGAGTGTACAGGGAGTGGACTATGGCTACACCTTC. Amino acids: CAWSVQGVDYGYTF.

The chain uses TRBV12-3 or TRBV12-4 and TRBJ2-2; a weak D match, TRBD1 (5 bases). The CDR3 is 14 amino acids. V was pared by 6 bases and J by 4 bases, with 12 bases between. CDR3: CASRGREGTGELFF. DNA of the CDR3: TGTGCCAGCAGAGGCAGGGAAGGCACCGGGGAGCTGTTTTTT.

The chain combines TRBV7-2 with TRBJ2-2; 8 bases line up with TRBD2. V shed 10 bases and J 4 bases; nucleotides not matched to a gene: 11. The V gene's germline CDR1 is SGHTA and CDR2 FQGNSA. CDR3 length: 15 residues. The CDR3 protein is CAIPRGAVGTGELFF. Written as DNA, the CDR3 is TGTGCCATCCCGCGGGGGGCCGTAGGCACCGGGGAGCTGTTTTTT.

V and J are TRBV9 and TRBJ2-5; 7 bases line up with TRBD1. The junction had 10 bases not matched to a gene; V was cut back by 4 bases and J by 1 base. There are 16 residues in the CDR3. Per the germline V gene, CDR1 is SGDLS and CDR2 is YYNGEE. The CDR3 loop is CASSPPGQASQETQYF. The CDR3 bases are TGTGCCAGCAGCCCCCCCGGACAGGCGAGCCAAGAGACCCAGTACTTC. Full variable domain (outside the CDR3, taken from reference TRBV9 and TRBJ2-5): DSGVTQTPKHLITATGQRVTLRCSPRSGDLSVYWYQQSLDQGLQFLIQYYNGEERAKGNILERFSAQQFPDLHSELNLSSLELGDSALYFCASSPPGQASQETQYFGPGTRLLVL.

The V gene is TRBV19, the J gene TRBJ1-2; D not resolved. Trimming took 10 bases from V and 4 from J, leaving 13 bases between them. CDR1 is LNHDA and CDR2 is SQIVND in the germline V gene (reference sequence). The CDR3 runs 12 residues. The CDR3 coding sequence is TGTGCCACTAGAGGAGGGTCCTATGGCTACACCTTC. It codes for CATRGGSYGYTF.

This rearrangement joins TRBV6-5 to TRBJ1-2, with D perhaps TRBD1 (6 bases). From germline, CDR1 is MNHEY and CDR2 SVGAGI. The CDR3 has 13 amino acids. Trimming cost V 0 bases and J 7 bases, with 9 bases left between them. CDR3 region: CASSYSRGAGYTF. The CDR3, as DNA: TGTGCCAGCAGTTACTCGAGGGGGGCTGGCTACACCTTC.

The chain recombines TRBV29-1 with TRBJ1-1; D is undetermined. The germline CDR1 and CDR2 sequences are SQVTM and ANQGSEA. The CDR3 extends over 12 amino acids. V lost 7 bases and J lost 2, with 11 bases in between. In DNA, the CDR3 is TGCAGCGCTGGGGAGGGCAACACTGAAGCTTTCTTT. Translating gives CSAGEGNTEAFF.

This chain joins TRBV18 and TRBJ1-2; possible D gene TRBD1, 6 bases. The CDR3 is 15 residues long. V lost 3 bases and J lost 4, with 15 bases in between. Germline CDR1 KGHSH, CDR2 LQKENI. The CDR3 here is CASSPLRQVGYGYTF. DNA for the CDR3: TGTGCCAGCTCACCTTTGCGACAGGTCGGCTATGGCTACACCTTC.

This chain joins TRBV28 and TRBJ1-2, with D uncertain. V lost 6 bases to trimming and J lost 8 bases, with 19 bases between them. Germline assignment: CDR1 MDHEN and CDR2 SYDVKM. The CDR3 spans 14 residues. The CDR3: CASSETGKLIGYTF. CDR3 DNA sequence: TGTGCCAGCAGCGAAACCGGGAAATTGATCGGCTACACCTTC.

The gene calls are TRBV5-1 and TRBJ1-2; D gene ambiguous. The ends were cut back, 0 bases at V and 8 bases at J, with 14 bases in the middle. The CDR3 extends over 14 amino acids. Per germline, CDR1 SGHRS and CDR2 YFSETQ. The CDR3 region is CASSLEYSSRGYTF. The DNA for the CDR3 is TGCGCCAGCAGCTTGGAGTACAGTTCCCGGGGCTACACCTTC.

V usage is TRBV6-2 or TRBV6-3 and J usage is TRBJ2-5; D is unclear. The V end lost 3 bases, the J end lost 4 bases, and 3 bases lay between the germline ends. This CDR3 contains 11 residues. Looked up from germline, CDR1 is MNHEY and CDR2 is SVGEGT. CDR3 region: CASSYRETQYF. CDR3 DNA sequence: TGTGCCAGCAGTTATCGAGAGACCCAGTACTTC.

The CDR3 reads CASSPDRYSGNTIYF. The CDR3 bases are TGTGCCAGCAGCCCCGACAGATACTCTGGAAACACCATATATTTT. The rearrangement uses TRBV6-5 and TRBJ1-3; D may be TRBD1 (5 bases). The germline gives CDR1 MNHEY, CDR2 SVGAGI. There are 15 residues in the CDR3. With 6 bases removed from V and 0 bases from J, the gap between germline ends came to 12 bases.

This rearrangement joins TRBV5-4 to TRBJ2-7, with 7 bases fitting TRBD2. Germline V gene data show CDR1 as SGHNT and CDR2 as YYREEE (reference sequence). CDR3 length: 14 amino acids. With 0 bases clipped from V and 0 bases from J, the junction kept 0 bases outside the gene matches. CDR3 region: CASSLGGGSYEQYF. The CDR3, as DNA: TGTGCCAGCAGCTTGGGCGGGGGCTCCTACGAGCAGTACTTC.

Worth noting for this clonotype: This CDR3 is missing its conserved last phenylalanine or tryptophan, likely due to a read error. This sequence joins TRBV30 and TRBJ2-7, with unresolved D. Trimming left V 2 bases short and J 0 bases short, with 8 bases between. The CDR3 is 13 amino acids. The germline CDR1 and CDR2 sequences are GTSNPN and SVGIG (reference sequence). The CDR3 protein is CAWSRQVSYEQYL. The CDR3 DNA reads as TGTGCCTGGAGTCGTCAGGTCTCCTACGAGCAGTACCTC.

This chain joins TRBV4-1 and TRBJ1-1; weak D call: TRBD1 (5 bases). CDR1 and CDR2 from the germline V gene are MGHRA and YSYEKL. The CDR3 contains 18 residues. V was cut by 1 base and J by 1 base, with 19 bases left in between. The CDR3 region has the DNA TGCGCCAGCAGCCAAGGGGCCCTTGATCCGGGGGGGAACACTGAAGCTTTCTTT. It codes for CASSQGALDPGGNTEAFF.

This rearrangement joins TRBV4-2 to TRBJ2-1; D possibly matches TRBD1 or TRBD2 (5 bases each). The CDR3 runs 17 residues. CDR1 LGHNA and CDR2 YNFKEQ come from the germline V gene. The germline V and J ends were trimmed by 4 bases and 3 bases, with 19 bases remaining between them. The CDR3 DNA sequence: TGTGCCAGCAGCCGCTATACCGGGACCCTGAACTACAATGAGCAGTTCTTC. Protein sequence: CASSRYTGTLNYNEQFF.

The chain uses TRBV28 and TRBJ1-2, with D unresolved. The germline CDR1 and CDR2 sequences are MDHEN and SYDVKM. V was shortened by 2 bases and J by 0 bases, with 13 bases between the two germline ends. The CDR3 covers 16 residues. The CDR3 protein is CASSLREQLTNYGYTF. CDR3 DNA: TGTGCCAGCAGTTTAAGAGAGCAGCTAACTAACTATGGCTACACCTTC.